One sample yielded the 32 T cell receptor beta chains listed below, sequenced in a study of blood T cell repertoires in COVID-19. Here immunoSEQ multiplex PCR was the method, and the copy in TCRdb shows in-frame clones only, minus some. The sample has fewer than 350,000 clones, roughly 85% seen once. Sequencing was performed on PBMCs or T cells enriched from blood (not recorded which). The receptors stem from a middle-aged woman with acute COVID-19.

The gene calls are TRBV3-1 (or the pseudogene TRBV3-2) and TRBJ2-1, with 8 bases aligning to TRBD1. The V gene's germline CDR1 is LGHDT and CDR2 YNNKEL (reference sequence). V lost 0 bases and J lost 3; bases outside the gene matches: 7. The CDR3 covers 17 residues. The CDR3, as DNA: TGTGCCAGCAGCCAAGAGTGGGGACAGGACAACTACAATGAGCAGTTCTTC. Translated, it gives CASSQEWGQDNYNEQFF.

The CDR3 DNA reads as TGTGCCAGCAGTTTAGTGCGGACTAGCACCTACGAGCAGTACTTC. As protein: CASSLVRTSTYEQYF. The chain carries TRBV27 and TRBJ2-7; 8 bases map to TRBD2. Germline V gene lookup returns CDR1 MNHEY and CDR2 SMNVEV (reference sequence). V lost 2 bases and J lost 2; bases outside the gene matches: 5. The length of the CDR3 is 15 residues.

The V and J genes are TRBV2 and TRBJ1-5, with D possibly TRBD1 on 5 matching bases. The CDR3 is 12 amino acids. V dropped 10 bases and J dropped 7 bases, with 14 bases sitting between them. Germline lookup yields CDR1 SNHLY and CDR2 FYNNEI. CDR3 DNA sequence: TGTGCCACAACCCCGGGACTACAGCCCCAGCATTTT. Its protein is CATTPGLQPQHF.

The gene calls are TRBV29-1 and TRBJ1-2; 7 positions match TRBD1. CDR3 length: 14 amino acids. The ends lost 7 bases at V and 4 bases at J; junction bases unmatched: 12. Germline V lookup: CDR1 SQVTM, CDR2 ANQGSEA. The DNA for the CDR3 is TGCAGCGGGGACTCGGCAGGGGGTGGCTATGGCTACACCTTC. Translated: CSGDSAGGGYGYTF.

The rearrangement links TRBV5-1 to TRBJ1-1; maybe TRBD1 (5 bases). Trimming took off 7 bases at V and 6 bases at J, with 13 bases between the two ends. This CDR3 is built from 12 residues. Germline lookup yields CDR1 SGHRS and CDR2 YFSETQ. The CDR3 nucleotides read TGCGCCAGCGGCCCGGGGGGACCTGAAGCTTTCTTT. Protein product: CASGPGGPEAFF.

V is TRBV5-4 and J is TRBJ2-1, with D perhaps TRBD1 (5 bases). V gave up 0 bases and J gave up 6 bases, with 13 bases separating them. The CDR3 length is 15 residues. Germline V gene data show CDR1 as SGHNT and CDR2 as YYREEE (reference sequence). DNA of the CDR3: TGTGCCAGCAGCTTGGTGGGAACAGGCTCCAATGAGCAGTTCTTC. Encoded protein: CASSLVGTGSNEQFF.

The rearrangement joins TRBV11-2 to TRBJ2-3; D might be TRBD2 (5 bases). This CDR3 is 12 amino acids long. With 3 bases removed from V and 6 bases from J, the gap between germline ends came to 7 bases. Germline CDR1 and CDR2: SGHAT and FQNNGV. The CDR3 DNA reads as TGTGCCAGCAGCTTGAGGGCTGATACGCAGTATTTT. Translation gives CASSLRADTQYF.

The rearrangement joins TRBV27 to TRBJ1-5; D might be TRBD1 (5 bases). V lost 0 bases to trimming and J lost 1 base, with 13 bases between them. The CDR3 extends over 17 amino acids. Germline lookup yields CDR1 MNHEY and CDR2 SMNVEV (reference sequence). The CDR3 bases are TGTGCCAGCAGTTTATCAGCCAGGGCCGGAAGCAATCAGCCCCAGCATTTT. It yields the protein CASSLSARAGSNQPQHF.

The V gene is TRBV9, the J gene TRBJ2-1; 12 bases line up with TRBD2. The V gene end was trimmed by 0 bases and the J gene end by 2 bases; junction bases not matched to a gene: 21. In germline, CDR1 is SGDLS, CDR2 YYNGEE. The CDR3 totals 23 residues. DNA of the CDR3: TGTGCCAGCAGCGTAGCGGTTGGCAGGAGACTAGCGGGAGTTGACCCTACCTACAATGAGCAGTTCTTC. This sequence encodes CASSVAVGRRLAGVDPTYNEQFF.

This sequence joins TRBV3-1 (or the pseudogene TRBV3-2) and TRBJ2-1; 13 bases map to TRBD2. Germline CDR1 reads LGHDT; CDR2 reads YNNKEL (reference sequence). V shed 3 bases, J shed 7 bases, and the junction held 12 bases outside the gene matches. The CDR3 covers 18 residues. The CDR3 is CASSQWAMGLAGSNEQFF. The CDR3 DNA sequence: TGTGCCAGCAGCCAGTGGGCAATGGGACTAGCGGGGTCAAATGAGCAGTTCTTC.

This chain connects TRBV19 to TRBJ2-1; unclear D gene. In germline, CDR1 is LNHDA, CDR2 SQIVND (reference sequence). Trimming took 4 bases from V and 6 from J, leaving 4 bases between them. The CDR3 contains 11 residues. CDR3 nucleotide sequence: TGTGCCAGTAGTAAACTCAATGAGCAGTTCTTC. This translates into CASSKLNEQFF.

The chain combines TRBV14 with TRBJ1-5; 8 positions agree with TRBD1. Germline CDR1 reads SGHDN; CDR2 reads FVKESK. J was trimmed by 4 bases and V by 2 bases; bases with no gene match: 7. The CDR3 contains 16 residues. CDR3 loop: CASSQRLGQGNQPQHF. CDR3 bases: TGTGCCAGCAGCCAACGACTCGGACAGGGAAATCAGCCCCAGCATTTT.

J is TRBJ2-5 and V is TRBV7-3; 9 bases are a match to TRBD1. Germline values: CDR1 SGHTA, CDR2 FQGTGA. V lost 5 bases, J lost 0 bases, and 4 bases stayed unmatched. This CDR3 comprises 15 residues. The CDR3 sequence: CASSPGQGYQETQYF. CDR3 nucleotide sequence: TGTGCCAGCAGCCCCGGACAGGGGTACCAAGAGACCCAGTACTTC.

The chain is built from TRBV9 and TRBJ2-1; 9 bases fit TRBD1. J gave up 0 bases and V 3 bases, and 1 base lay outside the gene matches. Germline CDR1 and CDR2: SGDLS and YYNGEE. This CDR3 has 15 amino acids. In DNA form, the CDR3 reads TGTGCCAGCAGCGCGGGACAGGGCTCCTACAATGAGCAGTTCTTC. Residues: CASSAGQGSYNEQFF.

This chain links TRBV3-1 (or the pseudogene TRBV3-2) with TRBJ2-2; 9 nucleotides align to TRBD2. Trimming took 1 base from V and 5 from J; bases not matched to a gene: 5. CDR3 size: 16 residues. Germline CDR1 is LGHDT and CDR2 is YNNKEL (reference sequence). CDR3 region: CASSQGLAEGTGELFF. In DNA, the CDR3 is TGTGCCAGCAGCCAAGGACTAGCGGAAGGGACCGGGGAGCTGTTTTTT.

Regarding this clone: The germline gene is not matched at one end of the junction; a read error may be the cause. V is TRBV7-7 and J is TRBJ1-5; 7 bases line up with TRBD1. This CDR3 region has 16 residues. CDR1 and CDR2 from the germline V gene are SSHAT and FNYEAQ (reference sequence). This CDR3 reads CASSFGSGQADQPQHF. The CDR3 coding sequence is TGTGCTAGCAGCTTCGGAAGTGGACAGGCGGATCAGCCCCAGCATTTT.

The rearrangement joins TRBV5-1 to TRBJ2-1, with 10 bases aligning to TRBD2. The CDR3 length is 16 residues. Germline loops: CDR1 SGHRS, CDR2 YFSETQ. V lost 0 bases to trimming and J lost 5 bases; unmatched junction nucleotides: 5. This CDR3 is CASSLEALAGHNEQFF. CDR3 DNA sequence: TGCGCCAGCAGCTTGGAGGCACTAGCGGGGCACAATGAGCAGTTCTTC.

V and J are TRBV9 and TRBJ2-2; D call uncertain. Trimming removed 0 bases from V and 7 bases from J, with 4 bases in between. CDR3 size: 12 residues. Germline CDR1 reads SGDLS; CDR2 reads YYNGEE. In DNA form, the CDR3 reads TGTGCCAGCAGCGTAGCCTTCGGGGAGCTGTTTTTT. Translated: CASSVAFGELFF. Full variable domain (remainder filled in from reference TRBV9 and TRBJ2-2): DSGVTQTPKHLITATGQRVTLRCSPRSGDLSVYWYQQSLDQGLQFLIQYYNGEERAKGNILERFSAQQFPDLHSELNLSSLELGDSALYFCASSVAFGELFFGEGSRLTVL.

In nucleotides, the CDR3 is TGTGCCAGCTCACCATCGTCGACAGGCCGCGAGCAGTACTTC. Its protein is CASSPSSTGREQYF. This rearrangement joins TRBV18 to TRBJ2-7, with a possible D match to TRBD1 (6 bases). CDR3 size: 14 residues. Per germline, CDR1 KGHSH and CDR2 LQKENI. With 2 bases removed from V and 6 bases from J, the gap between germline ends came to 14 bases.

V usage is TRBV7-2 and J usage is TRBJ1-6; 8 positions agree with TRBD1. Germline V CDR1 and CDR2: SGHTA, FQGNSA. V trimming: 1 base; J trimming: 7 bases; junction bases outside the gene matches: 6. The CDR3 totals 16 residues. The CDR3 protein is CASSLVWAGGNSPLHF. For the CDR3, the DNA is TGTGCCAGCAGCTTAGTTTGGGCAGGGGGCAATTCACCCCTCCACTTT.

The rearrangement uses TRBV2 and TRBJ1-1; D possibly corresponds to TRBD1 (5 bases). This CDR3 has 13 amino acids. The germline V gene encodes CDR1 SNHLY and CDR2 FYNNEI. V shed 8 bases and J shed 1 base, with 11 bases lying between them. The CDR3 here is CASETGANTEAFF. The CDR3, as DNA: TGTGCCAGCGAAACAGGAGCGAACACTGAAGCTTTCTTT.

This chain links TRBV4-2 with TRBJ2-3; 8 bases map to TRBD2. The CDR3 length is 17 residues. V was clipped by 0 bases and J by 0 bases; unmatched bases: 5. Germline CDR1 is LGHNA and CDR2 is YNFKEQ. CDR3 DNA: TGTGCCAGCAGCCAAGAACTTGCGGGGGGTAGCACAGATACGCAGTATTTT. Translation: CASSQELAGGSTDTQYF.

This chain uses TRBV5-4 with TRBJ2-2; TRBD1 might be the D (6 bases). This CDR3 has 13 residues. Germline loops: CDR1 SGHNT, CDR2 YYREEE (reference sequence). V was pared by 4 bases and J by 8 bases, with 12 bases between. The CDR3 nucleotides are TGTGCCAGCAGCCTGGGGGCCTGGGGGGAGCTGTTTTTT. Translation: CASSLGAWGELFF.

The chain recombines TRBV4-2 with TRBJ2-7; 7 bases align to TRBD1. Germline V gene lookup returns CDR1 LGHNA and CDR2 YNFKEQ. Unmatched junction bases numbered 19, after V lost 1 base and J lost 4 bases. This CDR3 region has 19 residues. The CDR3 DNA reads TGTGCCAGCAGCCAAGGGCCGAAATACACAGGGGTGGCTGGATACGAGCAGTACTTC. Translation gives CASSQGPKYTGVAGYEQYF.

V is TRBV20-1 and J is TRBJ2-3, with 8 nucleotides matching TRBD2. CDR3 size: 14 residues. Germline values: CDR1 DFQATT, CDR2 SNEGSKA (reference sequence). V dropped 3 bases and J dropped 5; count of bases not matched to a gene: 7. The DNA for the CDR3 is TGCAGTGCTAGTGACGGGGGGGCCAGAGATACGCAGTATTTT. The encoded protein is CSASDGGARDTQYF.

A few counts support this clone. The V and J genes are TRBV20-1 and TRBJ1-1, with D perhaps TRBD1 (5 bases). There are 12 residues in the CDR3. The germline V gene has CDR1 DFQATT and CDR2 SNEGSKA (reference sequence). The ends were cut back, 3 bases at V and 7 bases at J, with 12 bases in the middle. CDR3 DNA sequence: TGCAGTGCTAGTATGACAGTTATTGAAGCTTTCTTT. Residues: CSASMTVIEAFF.

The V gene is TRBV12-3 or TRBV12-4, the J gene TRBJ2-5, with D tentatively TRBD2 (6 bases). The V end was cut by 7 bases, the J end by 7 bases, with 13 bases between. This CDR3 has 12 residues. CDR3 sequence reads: CASTAGPRTQYF. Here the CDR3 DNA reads TGTGCCAGCACTGCGGGGCCTAGGACCCAGTACTTC.

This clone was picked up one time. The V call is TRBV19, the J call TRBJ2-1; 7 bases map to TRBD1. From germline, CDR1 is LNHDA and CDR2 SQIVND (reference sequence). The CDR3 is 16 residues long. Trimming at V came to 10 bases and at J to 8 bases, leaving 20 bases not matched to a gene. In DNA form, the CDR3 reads TGTGCCACTAGACCCGACCGGGACAGACGCCTGCATGAGCAGTTCTTC. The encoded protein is CATRPDRDRRLHEQFF.

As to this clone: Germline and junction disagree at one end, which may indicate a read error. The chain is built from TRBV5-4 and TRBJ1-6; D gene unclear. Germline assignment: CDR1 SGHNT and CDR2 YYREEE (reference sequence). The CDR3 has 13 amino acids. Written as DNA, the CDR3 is TGTGTCAGCAGCGACGACTGGAATTCACCCCTCCACTTT. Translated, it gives CVSSDDWNSPLHF.

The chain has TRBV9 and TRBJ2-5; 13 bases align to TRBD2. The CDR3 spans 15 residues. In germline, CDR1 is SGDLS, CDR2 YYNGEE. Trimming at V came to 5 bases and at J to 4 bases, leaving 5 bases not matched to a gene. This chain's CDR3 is CASSPGLAGVETQYF. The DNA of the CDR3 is TGTGCCAGCAGTCCCGGACTAGCGGGAGTAGAGACCCAGTACTTC.

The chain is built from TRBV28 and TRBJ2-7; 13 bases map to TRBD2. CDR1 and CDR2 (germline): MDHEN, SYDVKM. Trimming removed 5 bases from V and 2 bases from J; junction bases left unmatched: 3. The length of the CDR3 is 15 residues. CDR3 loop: CASSIGLAGAYEQYF. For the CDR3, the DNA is TGTGCCAGCAGTATCGGACTAGCGGGGGCCTACGAGCAGTACTTC.

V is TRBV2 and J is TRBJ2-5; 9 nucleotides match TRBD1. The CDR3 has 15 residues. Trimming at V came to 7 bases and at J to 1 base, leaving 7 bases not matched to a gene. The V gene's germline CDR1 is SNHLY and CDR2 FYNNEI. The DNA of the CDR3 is TGTGCCAGCACCGAGGGGACAGGGAGCCAAGAGACCCAGTACTTC. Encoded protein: CASTEGTGSQETQYF. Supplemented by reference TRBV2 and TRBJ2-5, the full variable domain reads EPEVTQTPSHQVTQMGQEVILRCVPISNHLYFYWYRQILGQKVEFLVSFYNNEISEKSEIFDDQFSVERPDGSNFTLKIRSTKLEDSAMYFCASTEGTGSQETQYFGPGTRLLVL.